Below, 27 T cell receptor beta chains from the same sample are listed, as sequenced in a study of T cells in tuberculosis. Assay: immunoSEQ multiplex PCR; the TCRdb copy retains only in-frame clones and omits some. The repertoire includes about 34,000 clones, 95% to 97% of them detected once, and under 7% sits in the top ten. Specimen: PBMCs. The source of these receptors is a donor aged 5-35 years with latent tuberculosis or without tuberculosis infection.

The rearrangement links TRBV25-1 to TRBJ2-1, with TRBD2 matching over 7 bases. This CDR3 is 15 amino acids long. The germline gives CDR1 MGHDK, CDR2 SYGVNS. With 3 bases clipped from V and 7 bases from J, the junction kept 9 bases outside the gene matches. This chain's CDR3 is CASSDDGRGTNEQFF. The CDR3 DNA sequence: TGTGCCAGCAGTGACGATGGGAGGGGCACAAATGAGCAGTTCTTC. Combining the CDR3 with reference TRBV25-1 and TRBJ2-1 gives the whole variable domain EADIYQTPRYLVIGTGKKITLECSQTMGHDKMYWYQQDPGMELHLIHYSYGVNSTEKGDLSSESTVSRIRTEHFPLTLESARPSHTSQYLCASSDDGRGTNEQFFGPGTRLTVL.

This chain uses TRBV5-1 with TRBJ1-1; D is possibly TRBD1 (5 bases). The CDR3 length is 15 residues. Germline-derived CDR1 and CDR2 are SGHRS and YFSETQ. Trimming took off 3 bases at V and 2 bases at J, with 14 bases between the two ends. The chain's CDR3 is CASSSDGGVNTEAFF. The DNA for the CDR3 is TGCGCCAGCAGCTCGGACGGGGGTGTTAACACTGAAGCTTTCTTT.

This clone was observed a single time. This rearrangement joins TRBV6-1 to TRBJ1-2, with D uncertain. Trimming stripped 6 bases from V and 2 bases from J, with 10 bases between. The germline CDR1 and CDR2 sequences are MNHNS and SASEGT. There are 13 residues in the CDR3. DNA for the CDR3: TGTGCCAGCAGAATGGCGGTCAACTATGGCTACACCTTC. Its translation is CASRMAVNYGYTF.

The chain combines TRBV15 with TRBJ2-7; TRBD2 agrees at 8 bases. The CDR3 is made up of 17 amino acids. CDR1 and CDR2 from the germline V gene are LNHNV and YYDKDF (reference sequence). Trimming cost V 0 bases and J 5 bases; bases outside gene matches: 12. CDR3 amino acids: CATSRDQSAGVFNEQYF. The CDR3 DNA follows: TGTGCCACCAGCAGAGATCAGTCAGCGGGAGTGTTCAACGAGCAGTACTTC.

This clone was recorded a few times. This rearrangement joins TRBV6-4 to TRBJ2-2; D remains ambiguous. Germline V gene lookup returns CDR1 MRHNA and CDR2 SNTAGT. The CDR3 totals 13 residues. The germline V and J ends were trimmed by 0 bases and 5 bases, with 4 bases remaining between them. The CDR3 bases are TGTGCCAGCAGTGACTCGGAGACCGGGGAGCTGTTTTTT. This gives the protein CASSDSETGELFF.

The chain has TRBV4-2 and TRBJ2-5, with 8 bases matching TRBD2. Germline CDR1 and CDR2: LGHNA and YNFKEQ. CDR3 length: 15 residues. V lost 1 base to trimming and J lost 7 bases; unmatched junction nucleotides: 8. The CDR3 protein is CASSQGTQRGMTQYF. For the CDR3, the DNA is TGTGCCAGCAGCCAAGGAACCCAGCGGGGGATGACCCAGTACTTC.

This chain uses TRBV9 with TRBJ2-3, with D perhaps TRBD2 (6 bases). CDR1 is SGDLS, CDR2 YYNGEE, per germline. This CDR3 region has 18 residues. Trimming removed 3 bases at V and 5 bases at J, with 25 bases between. In nucleotides, the CDR3 is TGTGCCAGCAGCGGCGCCGCTGTAGGTTGGGAGGTCGGAGATACGCAGTATTTT. This encodes CASSGAAVGWEVGDTQYF.

The gene calls are TRBV5-5 and TRBJ2-1; TRBD1 aligns across 11 bases. CDR1 is SGHKS, CDR2 YYEKEE, per germline (reference sequence). This CDR3 has 15 residues. Losses at the gene ends were 4 bases for V and 3 bases for J; bases not matched to a gene: 3. CDR3 region: CASSPGTGGYNEQFF. The CDR3 DNA follows: TGTGCCAGCAGCCCCGGGACAGGGGGCTACAATGAGCAGTTCTTC.

The V gene is TRBV10-3, the J gene TRBJ1-4; D uncertain. This CDR3 has 13 amino acids. The germline gives CDR1 ENHRY, CDR2 SYGVKD. V lost 4 bases and J lost 5, with 8 bases in between. The CDR3 loop is CAISGAENEKLFF. The CDR3 bases are TGTGCCATCAGTGGGGCAGAAAATGAAAAACTGTTTTTT.

The chain uses TRBV10-3 and TRBJ2-3; D might be TRBD2 (5 bases). The germline gives CDR1 ENHRY, CDR2 SYGVKD. Trimming pared 6 bases from V and 6 bases from J, leaving 10 bases between. CDR3 size: 12 residues. CDR3 in DNA: TGTGCCATCAGCACCTCGGGGGATACGCAGTATTTT. It translates to CAISTSGDTQYF.

This clone was detected only once. The chain links TRBV5-1 to TRBJ2-3; the D is unclear. Between the trimmed V and J ends, which lost 5 bases and 4 bases, there was a span of 14 bases. Germline V CDR1 and CDR2: SGHRS, YFSETQ. The CDR3 length is 14 residues. The CDR3 protein is CASSPNTAADTQYF. CDR3 bases: TGCGCCAGCAGTCCTAACACTGCGGCAGATACGCAGTATTTT.

The V and J genes are TRBV2 and TRBJ1-3; D is possibly TRBD1 (5 bases). The CDR3 has 14 amino acids. The V gene lost 10 bases and the J gene lost 3 bases, with 16 bases spanning the gap. Germline CDR1 and CDR2: SNHLY and FYNNEI. The CDR3: CATLRQGLGNTIYF. Here the CDR3 DNA reads TGTGCCACTCTCCGGCAGGGACTTGGAAACACCATATATTTT. Full variable domain (rest looked up from reference TRBV2 and TRBJ1-3): EPEVTQTPSHQVTQMGQEVILRCVPISNHLYFYWYRQILGQKVEFLVSFYNNEISEKSEIFDDQFSVERPDGSNFTLKIRSTKLEDSAMYFCATLRQGLGNTIYFGEGSWLTVV.

This clone showed up just once. The gene calls are TRBV15 and TRBJ2-5; TRBD2 agrees at 8 bases. CDR1 LNHNV and CDR2 YYDKDF come from the germline V gene (reference sequence). V shed 1 base, J shed 5 bases, and the junction held 6 bases outside the gene matches. This CDR3 has 15 amino acids. The CDR3, as DNA: TGTGCCACCAGCAGAGGCCCGGGGGGGCGGGAGACCCAGTACTTC. As protein: CATSRGPGGRETQYF.

This sequence joins TRBV30 and TRBJ1-1; D not resolved. Germline V gene data show CDR1 as GTSNPN and CDR2 as SVGIG (reference sequence). The CDR3 runs to 13 residues. The ends were cut back, 2 bases at V and 1 base at J, with 8 bases in the middle. CDR3 loop: CAWSRSQNTEAFF. The CDR3 DNA follows: TGTGCCTGGAGTCGGTCGCAGAACACTGAAGCTTTCTTT.

The rearrangement uses TRBV11-2 and TRBJ1-4; 7 positions match TRBD1. Germline V gene sequence: CDR1 SGHAT, CDR2 FQNNGV. The CDR3 consists of 14 residues. The J segment lost 4 bases and the V segment lost 5 bases, leaving 4 bases of the junction unmatched. As DNA, the CDR3 is TGTGCCAGCAGCGTCGGGACAGATAATGAAAAACTGTTTTTT. Its translation: CASSVGTDNEKLFF.

The rearrangement links TRBV28 to TRBJ1-5, with TRBD1 identical over 7 bases. V lost 11 bases to trimming and J lost 2 bases; unmatched junction nucleotides: 12. This CDR3 has 15 amino acids. Germline-derived CDR1 and CDR2 are MDHEN and SYDVKM. Here the CDR3 DNA reads TGTGCCGGAAATGCAGGGGGACGGCGCAATCAGCCCCAGCATTTT. It translates to CAGNAGGRRNQPQHF.

V is TRBV5-1 and J is TRBJ1-1, with TRBD1 matching over 8 bases. With 4 bases clipped from V and 0 bases from J, the junction kept 11 bases outside the gene matches. Germline V gives CDR1 SGHRS, CDR2 YFSETQ. The length of the CDR3 is 17 residues. In DNA, the CDR3 is TGCGCCAGCAGCCTCACACGGACAGGGAATATGAACACTGAAGCTTTCTTT. This sequence encodes CASSLTRTGNMNTEAFF. Full variable domain (rest looked up from reference TRBV5-1 and TRBJ1-1): KAGVTQTPRYLIKTRGQQVTLSCSPISGHRSVSWYQQTPGQGLQFLFEYFSETQRNKGNFPGRFSGRQFSNSRSEMNVSTLELGDSALYLCASSLTRTGNMNTEAFFGQGTRLTVV.

This rearrangement joins TRBV11-2 to TRBJ2-1; no reliable D call. Looked up from germline, CDR1 is SGHAT and CDR2 is FQNNGV. CDR3 length equals 16 residues. Trimming stripped 0 bases from V and 0 bases from J, with 9 bases between. The CDR3 loop reads CASSLDLPSSYNEQFF. DNA of the CDR3: TGTGCCAGCAGCTTAGACCTCCCGAGCTCCTACAATGAGCAGTTCTTC.

The chain has TRBV11-2 and TRBJ2-7, with D tentatively TRBD1 (6 bases). The CDR3 consists of 12 residues. Germline V gene lookup returns CDR1 SGHAT and CDR2 FQNNGV. The V end was cut by 4 bases, the J end by 3 bases, with 7 bases between. CDR3 sequence reads: CASSSDSYEQYF. Written as DNA, the CDR3 is TGTGCCAGCAGCTCGGACAGCTACGAGCAGTACTTC.

This rearrangement joins TRBV13 to TRBJ2-3, with D possibly being TRBD2 (6 bases). The CDR3 length is 14 residues. Germline V lookup: CDR1 PRHDT, CDR2 FYEKMQ (reference sequence). Trimming cost V 1 base and J 4 bases, with 9 bases left between them. CDR3 sequence (DNA): TGTGCCAGCAGCTTAGAGTCTAGCGCAGATACGCAGTATTTT. This translates into CASSLESSADTQYF.

The V and J genes are TRBV9 and TRBJ1-2; D unresolved. Trimming left V 2 bases short and J 4 bases short, with 18 bases between. This CDR3 region has 16 residues. Germline V gene sequence: CDR1 SGDLS, CDR2 YYNGEE. The CDR3 DNA reads TGTGCCAGCAGCGTTAGTAGTCGCGCTACGTCCTATGGCTACACCTTC. Protein: CASSVSSRATSYGYTF. The full variable domain, with the rest looked up from reference TRBV9 and TRBJ1-2, is DSGVTQTPKHLITATGQRVTLRCSPRSGDLSVYWYQQSLDQGLQFLIQYYNGEERAKGNILERFSAQQFPDLHSELNLSSLELGDSALYFCASSVSSRATSYGYTFGSGTRLTVV.

The V and J genes are TRBV5-6 and TRBJ2-1; TRBD2 might be the D (6 bases). Germline-derived CDR1 and CDR2 are SGHDT and YYEEEE. There are 15 residues in the CDR3. V dropped 0 bases and J dropped 4 bases, with 11 bases sitting between them. This CDR3 is CASSLAGRGYNEQFF. Here the CDR3 DNA reads TGTGCCAGCAGCTTGGCCGGGCGGGGATACAATGAGCAGTTCTTC. Looking up the rest from reference TRBV5-6 and TRBJ2-1 gives the full variable domain: DAGVTQSPTHLIKTRGQQVTLRCSPKSGHDTVSWYQQALGQGPQFIFQYYEEEERQRGNFPDRFSGHQFPNYSSELNVNALLLGDSALYLCASSLAGRGYNEQFFGPGTRLTVL.

This chain links TRBV6-1 with TRBJ2-7; 10 nucleotides match TRBD1. CDR3 size: 15 residues. Trimming removed 5 bases from V and 2 bases from J; junction bases left unmatched: 6. CDR1 and CDR2 (germline): MNHNS, SASEGT. The CDR3 region is CASSISDRGPYEQYF. CDR3 coding DNA: TGTGCCAGCAGTATATCAGACAGGGGGCCCTACGAGCAGTACTTC.

The J gene is TRBJ2-7, the V gene TRBV5-1; 7 nucleotides line up with TRBD2. This CDR3 is 14 amino acids long. V lost 0 bases, J lost 4 bases, and 4 bases stayed unmatched. Germline assignment: CDR1 SGHRS and CDR2 YFSETQ. The DNA for the CDR3 is TGCGCCAGCAGCTTGGTACCTAGCGGATACGAGCAGTACTTC. It encodes CASSLVPSGYEQYF.

The J gene is TRBJ2-7, the V gene TRBV2, with TRBD2 matching over 12 bases. V trimming: 6 bases; J trimming: 6 bases; junction bases outside the gene matches: 9. This CDR3 region has 15 residues. Looked up from germline, CDR1 is SNHLY and CDR2 is FYNNEI. CDR3 sequence reads: CASRESSGGAGEQYF. The CDR3 region has the DNA TGTGCCAGCAGAGAATCTAGCGGGGGGGCGGGCGAGCAGTACTTC.

This CDR3 is CASSLSPRSNYGYTF. DNA of the CDR3: TGTGCCAGCAGCTTGTCGCCCCGGAGTAACTATGGCTACACCTTC. The chain uses TRBV5-6 and TRBJ1-2; D gene ambiguous. This CDR3 has 15 amino acids. CDR1 and CDR2 from the germline V gene are SGHDT and YYEEEE. Deletions cut 1 base from V and 1 base from J, with 11 bases between.

The J gene is TRBJ2-7, the V gene TRBV9, with TRBD1 matching 8 bases. V lost 2 bases, J lost 5 bases, and 6 bases stayed unmatched. CDR3 length: 14 residues. Germline V CDR1 and CDR2: SGDLS, YYNGEE. The CDR3 is CASSVTGAAHEQYF. The CDR3 DNA follows: TGTGCCAGCAGCGTGACAGGGGCGGCACACGAGCAGTACTTC. Based on the CDR3 plus reference TRBV9 and TRBJ2-7, the full variable domain is DSGVTQTPKHLITATGQRVTLRCSPRSGDLSVYWYQQSLDQGLQFLIQYYNGEERAKGNILERFSAQQFPDLHSELNLSSLELGDSALYFCASSVTGAAHEQYFGPGTRLTVT.